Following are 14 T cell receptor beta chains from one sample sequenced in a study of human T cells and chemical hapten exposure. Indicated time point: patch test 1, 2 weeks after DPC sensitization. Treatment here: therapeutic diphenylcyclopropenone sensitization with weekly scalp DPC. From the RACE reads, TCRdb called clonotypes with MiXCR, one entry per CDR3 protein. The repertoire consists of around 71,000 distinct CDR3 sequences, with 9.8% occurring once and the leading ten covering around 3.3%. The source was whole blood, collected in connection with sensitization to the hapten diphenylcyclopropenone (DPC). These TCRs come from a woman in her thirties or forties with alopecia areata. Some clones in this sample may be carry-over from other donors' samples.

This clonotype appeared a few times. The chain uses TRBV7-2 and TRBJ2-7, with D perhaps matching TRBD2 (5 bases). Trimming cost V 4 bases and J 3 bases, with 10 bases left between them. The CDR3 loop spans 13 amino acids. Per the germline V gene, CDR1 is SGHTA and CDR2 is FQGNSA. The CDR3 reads CASSSQAGYEQYF. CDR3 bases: TGTGCCAGCAGCTCTCAGGCGGGCTACGAGCAGTACTTC.

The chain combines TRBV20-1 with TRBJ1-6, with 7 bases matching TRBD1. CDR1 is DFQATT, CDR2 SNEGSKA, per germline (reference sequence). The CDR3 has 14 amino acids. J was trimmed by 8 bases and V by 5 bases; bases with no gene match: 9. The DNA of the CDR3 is TGCAGTGCTCTAGGGACAGTCACTGATTCACCCCTCCACTTT. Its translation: CSALGTVTDSPLHF.

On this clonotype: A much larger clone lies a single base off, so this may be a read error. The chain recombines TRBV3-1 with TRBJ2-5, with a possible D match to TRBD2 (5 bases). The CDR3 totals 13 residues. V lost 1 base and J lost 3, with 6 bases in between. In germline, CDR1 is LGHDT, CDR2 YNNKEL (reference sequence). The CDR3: CASSQAGKETQYF. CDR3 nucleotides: TGTGCCAGCAGCCAAGCGGGGAAAGAGACCCAGTACTTC.

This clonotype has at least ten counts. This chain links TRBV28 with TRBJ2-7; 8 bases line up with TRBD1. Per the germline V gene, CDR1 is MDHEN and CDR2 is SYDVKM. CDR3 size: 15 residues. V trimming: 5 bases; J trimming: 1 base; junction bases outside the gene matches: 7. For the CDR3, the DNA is TGTGCCAGCAGTGTTCCGGGACAGGTTTCCTACGAGCAGTACTTC. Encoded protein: CASSVPGQVSYEQYF.

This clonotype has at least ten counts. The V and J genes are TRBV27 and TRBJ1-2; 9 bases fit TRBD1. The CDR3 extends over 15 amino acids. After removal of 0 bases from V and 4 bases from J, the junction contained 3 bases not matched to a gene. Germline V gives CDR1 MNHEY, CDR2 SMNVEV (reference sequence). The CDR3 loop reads CASSLSGTGSYGYTF. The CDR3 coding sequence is TGTGCCAGCAGTTTATCGGGGACAGGGAGCTATGGCTACACCTTC.

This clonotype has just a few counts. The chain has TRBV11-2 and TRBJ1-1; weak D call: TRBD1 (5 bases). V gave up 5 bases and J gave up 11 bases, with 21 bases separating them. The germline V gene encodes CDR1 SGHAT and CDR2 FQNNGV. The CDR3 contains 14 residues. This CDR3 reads CASSLFEGTVGAFF. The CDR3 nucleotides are TGTGCCAGCAGCCTCTTTGAGGGGACGGTAGGGGCTTTCTTT.

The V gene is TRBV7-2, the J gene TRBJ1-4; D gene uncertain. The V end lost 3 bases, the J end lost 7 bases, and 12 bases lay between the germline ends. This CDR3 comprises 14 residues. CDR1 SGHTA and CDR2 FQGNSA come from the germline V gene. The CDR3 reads CASSLGQRSEKLFF. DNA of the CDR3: TGTGCCAGCAGCTTGGGCCAACGGTCTGAAAAACTGTTTTTT.

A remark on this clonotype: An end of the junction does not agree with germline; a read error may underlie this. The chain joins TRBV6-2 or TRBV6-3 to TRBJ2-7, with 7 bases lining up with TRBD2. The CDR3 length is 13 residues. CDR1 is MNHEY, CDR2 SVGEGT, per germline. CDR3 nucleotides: TGTGCCAGCAGCACCCCCATAGAGGGAGGGGAGGCCTTC. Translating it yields CASSTPIEGGEAF.

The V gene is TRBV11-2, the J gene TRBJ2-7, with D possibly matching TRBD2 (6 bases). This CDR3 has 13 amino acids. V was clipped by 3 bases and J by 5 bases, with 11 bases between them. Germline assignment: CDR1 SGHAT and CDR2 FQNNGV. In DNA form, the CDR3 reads TGTGCCAGCAGCTTCTCCGGGGGTAACGAGCAGTACTTC. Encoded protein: CASSFSGGNEQYF.

Here the CDR3 DNA reads TGCGCCAGCAGCCCTATCGGACAGACGTACCAAGAGACCCAGTACTTC. It codes for CASSPIGQTYQETQYF. The gene calls are TRBV5-1 and TRBJ2-5; D may be TRBD1 (6 bases). This CDR3 is built from 16 residues. Germline lookup yields CDR1 SGHRS and CDR2 YFSETQ. With 4 bases removed from V and 0 bases from J, the gap between germline ends came to 16 bases.

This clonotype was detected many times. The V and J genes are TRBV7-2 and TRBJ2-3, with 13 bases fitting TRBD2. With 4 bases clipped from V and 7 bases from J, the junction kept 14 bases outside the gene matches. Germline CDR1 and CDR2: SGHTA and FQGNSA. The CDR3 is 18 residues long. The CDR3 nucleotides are TGTGCCAGCAGCTCGCAGACTTTTACTAGCGGGGGGGTCTATACGCAGTATTTT. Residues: CASSSQTFTSGGVYTQYF. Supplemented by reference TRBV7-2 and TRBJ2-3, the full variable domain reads GAGVSQSPSNKVTEKGKDVELRCDPISGHTALYWYRQSLGQGLEFLIYFQGNSAPDKSGLPSDRFSAERTGGSVSTLTIQRTQQEDSAVYLCASSSQTFTSGGVYTQYFGPGTRLTVL.

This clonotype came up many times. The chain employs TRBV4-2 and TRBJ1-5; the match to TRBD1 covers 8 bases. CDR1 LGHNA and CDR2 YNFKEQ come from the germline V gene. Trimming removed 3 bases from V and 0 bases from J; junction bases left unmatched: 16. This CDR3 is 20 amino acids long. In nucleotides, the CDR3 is TGTGCCAGCAGCCATTTCGATAAGACAGGGGAGGATCCTAGCAATCAGCCCCAGCATTTT. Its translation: CASSHFDKTGEDPSNQPQHF.

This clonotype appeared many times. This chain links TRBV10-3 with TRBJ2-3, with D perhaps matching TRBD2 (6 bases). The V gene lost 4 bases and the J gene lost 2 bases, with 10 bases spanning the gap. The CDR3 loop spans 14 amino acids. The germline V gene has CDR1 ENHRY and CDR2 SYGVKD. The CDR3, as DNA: TGTGCCATCAGTGGTGCGGGATTCACAGATACGCAGTATTTT. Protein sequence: CAISGAGFTDTQYF.

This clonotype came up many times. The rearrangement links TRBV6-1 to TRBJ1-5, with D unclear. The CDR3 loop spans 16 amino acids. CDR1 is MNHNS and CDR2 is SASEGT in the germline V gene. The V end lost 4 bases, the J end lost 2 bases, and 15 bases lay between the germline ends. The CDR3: CASSVGLGGGNQPQHF. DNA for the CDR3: TGTGCCAGCAGTGTCGGGCTAGGAGGTGGCAATCAGCCCCAGCATTTT.